The 15 T cell receptor beta chains below come from one sample, sequenced in a study of low-dose radiotherapy and immunotherapy resistance in tumors. Alpha and beta chains were covered, as first-strand cDNA relied on TRAV- and TRBV-specific primers. The PCR that amplified TCRs ran for around 20 cycles, relying on a constant-region primer and a V-primer adapter. A single record per CDR3 protein comes from TCRdb applying MiXCR to the reads. The sample has tens of thousands of distinct CDR3 sequences; 15% to 20% are singletons. Time point denoted: before trial treatment. The sequencing used PBMCs, collected before treatment. These TCRs come from a male donor with prostate cancer.

In this sample, this clonotype turned up many times. The rearrangement links TRBV6-6 to TRBJ1-1; D is unresolved. Between the trimmed V and J ends, which lost 7 bases and 4 bases, there was a span of 13 bases. The germline V gene has CDR1 MNHNY and CDR2 SVGAGI (reference sequence). The CDR3 is 13 amino acids. CDR3 region: CASTASWATEAFF. CDR3 DNA: TGTGCCAGCACCGCCAGTTGGGCCACTGAAGCTTTCTTT.

In this sample, this clonotype turned up many times. J is TRBJ2-7 and V is TRBV5-8; the D is unclear. V lost 0 bases and J 5 bases, leaving 6 bases between the germline ends. The V gene's germline CDR1 is SGHTS and CDR2 YDEGEE. The CDR3 extends over 12 amino acids. The CDR3 loop is CASSLATNEQYF. CDR3 DNA: TGTGCCAGCAGCTTGGCTACGAACGAGCAGTACTTC.

Concerning this clonotype itself: A far larger clone is a single base away, which makes a read error likely. CDR3 region: CASSLGQTYERYF. In DNA, the CDR3 is TGTGCCAGCAGCTTGGGCCAGACCTACGAGCGGTACTTC. The chain joins TRBV7-3 to TRBJ2-7; D is unresolved. Germline CDR1 SGHTA, CDR2 FQGTGA. The CDR3 covers 13 residues. Combining the CDR3 with reference TRBV7-3 and TRBJ2-7 gives the whole variable domain GAGVSQTPSNKVTEKGKYVELRCDPISGHTALYWYRQSLGQGPEFLIYFQGTGAADDSGLPNDRFFAVRPEGSVSTLKIQRTERGDSAVYLCASSLGQTYERYFGPGTRLTVT.

As to this clonotype: One end of the junction fails to match germline, which may point to a read error. The genes are TRBV20-1 and TRBJ2-3, with D maybe TRBD2 (7 bases). In germline, CDR1 is DFQATT, CDR2 SNEGSKA (reference sequence). The CDR3 spans 15 residues. The CDR3 DNA reads TGCAGTGCCAGAGCTAGGGGGGGTATGGCAGATACGCAGTATTTT. It translates to CSARARGGMADTQYF.

This clonotype was counted at least ten times. The chain combines TRBV4-2 with TRBJ2-7, with 8 nucleotides matching TRBD1. There are 14 residues in the CDR3. The V segment lost 2 bases and the J segment 6 bases; nucleotides outside the gene matches: 6. Germline CDR1 reads LGHNA; CDR2 reads YNFKEQ. CDR3 DNA: TGTGCCAGCAGCCAAAGGGGACAGGTGGGCGAGCAGTACTTC. It translates to CASSQRGQVGEQYF.

This clonotype was found many times. V and J are TRBV6-2 or TRBV6-3 and TRBJ2-5, with 10 bases that match TRBD1. The trim removed 5 bases at V and 6 bases at J, leaving 12 bases unmatched. Germline CDR1 and CDR2: MNHEY and SVGEGT. The CDR3 spans 16 residues. CDR3 region: CASSNLPGQGRQTQYF. DNA for the CDR3: TGTGCCAGCAGTAACTTACCGGGACAGGGGAGGCAGACCCAGTACTTC.

This clonotype was seen a few times. The rearrangement links TRBV19 to TRBJ2-3, with 7 bases identical to TRBD1. The CDR3 sequence is 14 residues long. With V trimmed by 5 bases and J by 2 bases, 4 bases remained unmatched. Germline-derived CDR1 and CDR2 are LNHDA and SQIVND (reference sequence). The CDR3 nucleotides are TGTGCCAGTAGTCAGGGGACAGTCACAGATACGCAGTATTTT. Translating gives CASSQGTVTDTQYF.

In its sample, this clonotype was seen many times. The chain uses TRBV27 and TRBJ2-1, with TRBD2 matching 7 bases. CDR1 MNHEY and CDR2 SMNVEV come from the germline V gene (reference sequence). The CDR3 sequence is 13 residues long. J was trimmed by 9 bases and V by 6 bases; bases with no gene match: 8. The DNA of the CDR3 is TGTGCCAGCAGCCGTGGGACGGGAGGTGAGCAGTTCTTC. Encoded protein: CASSRGTGGEQFF.

The table lists this clonotype with many counts. CDR3 sequence: CATSPSDQETQYF. The DNA of the CDR3 is TGTGCCACCAGCCCTTCCGACCAAGAGACCCAGTACTTC. The rearrangement joins TRBV28 to TRBJ2-5; D unclear. The V and J ends lost 10 bases and 0 bases respectively, with 12 bases between them. The CDR3 has 13 amino acids. Germline V gene lookup returns CDR1 MDHEN and CDR2 SYDVKM.

This clonotype has at least ten counts. The rearrangement joins TRBV7-9 to TRBJ2-3; possible D gene TRBD1, 6 bases. Between the trimmed V and J ends, which lost 3 bases and 4 bases, there was a span of 11 bases. CDR1 is SEHNR, CDR2 FQNEAQ, per germline (reference sequence). The CDR3 consists of 14 residues. CDR3: CASSFQRGSDTQYF. As DNA, the CDR3 is TGTGCCAGCAGCTTCCAAAGGGGGTCAGATACGCAGTATTTT. Complete variable domain (other parts from reference TRBV7-9 and TRBJ2-3): DTGVSQNPRHKITKRGQNVTFRCDPISEHNRLYWYRQTLGQGPEFLTYFQNEAQLEKSRLLSDRFSAERPKGSFSTLEIQRTEQGDSAMYLCASSFQRGSDTQYFGPGTRLTVL.

This clonotype was recorded at least ten times. The rearrangement links TRBV7-6 to TRBJ2-2, with 8 bases lining up with TRBD2. The V gene end was trimmed by 6 bases and the J gene end by 5 bases; junction bases not matched to a gene: 5. The CDR3 length is 14 residues. Germline-derived CDR1 and CDR2 are SGHVS and FNYEAQ. CDR3 residues: CASSPGGGTGELFF. CDR3 sequence (DNA): TGTGCCAGCAGTCCCGGGGGGGGAACCGGGGAGCTGTTTTTT.

This clonotype was picked up many times. The chain carries TRBV15 and TRBJ2-2; no firm D call. Germline loops: CDR1 LNHNV, CDR2 YYDKDF (reference sequence). The V end was cut by 0 bases, the J end by 1 base, with 6 bases between. This CDR3 is 15 amino acids long. This CDR3 reads CATSRDLGNTGELFF. The CDR3 region has the DNA TGTGCCACCAGCAGAGATCTAGGGAACACCGGGGAGCTGTTTTTT.

This clonotype has ten or more counts. The chain combines TRBV2 with TRBJ1-4; 10 nucleotides match TRBD1. Trimming cost V 7 bases and J 8 bases; bases outside gene matches: 10. The CDR3 totals 15 residues. The germline V gene has CDR1 SNHLY and CDR2 FYNNEI. CDR3 protein: CASTGGTGVSEKLFF. The CDR3 nucleotides read TGTGCCAGCACCGGGGGGACAGGGGTGAGCGAAAAACTGTTTTTT.

This clonotype has a count of ten or more. The CDR3 spells CSADLSSRGKNIQYF. DNA of the CDR3: TGCAGTGCCGACCTTAGCAGTCGGGGCAAAAACATTCAGTACTTC. The V gene is TRBV20-1, the J gene TRBJ2-4, with D possibly matching TRBD2 (5 bases). This CDR3 region has 15 residues. V shed 6 bases and J shed 3 bases, with 18 bases lying between them. From germline, CDR1 is DFQATT and CDR2 SNEGSKA (reference sequence).

The sample holds many counts of this clonotype. V and J are TRBV7-3 and TRBJ2-3; D assignment may be TRBD1 or TRBD2 (5 bases each). The CDR3 has 13 amino acids. Germline CDR1 and CDR2: SGHTA and FQGTGA. V was pared by 5 bases and J by 2 bases, with 8 bases between. CDR3 DNA sequence: TGTGCCAGCAGCCGAGGGGTCACAGATACGCAGTATTTT. This encodes CASSRGVTDTQYF.